This T cell receptor (beta chain) is drawn from a study of blood T cell repertoires in COVID-19. Study context: Samples of COVID-19 (acute and convalescent) were obtained from the United States, Italy and Spain. Nucleic acid was either cDNA or gDNA, and it came from T cells, B-cell-depleted T cells, or PBMCs.

How the authors handled the data: Cell counts per sample came from amplifying reference gene primers. The protocol was immunoSEQ multiplex PCR, while the TCRdb copy is restricted to in-frame clones and leaves out a portion. V and J calls and clone size follow that table, whereas D and trimming were derived from the DNA. This sample has about 110,000 clones, with approximately 81% found just once. The V gene's germline CDR1 is SQVTM and CDR2 ANQGSEA. V lost 2 bases to trimming and J lost 10 bases, with 9 bases between them. The CDR3 loop spans 11 amino acids. This receptor was obtained from a man aged 35 to 55 with acute or convalescent COVID-19. Material: peripheral blood. The genes are TRBV29-1 and TRBJ2-1; no clear D. CDR3 in amino acids: CSVERLGEQFF. The CDR3 DNA reads as TGCAGCGTTGAACGACTTGGGGAGCAGTTCTTC.